This T cell receptor (beta chain) originates from a study of blood T cell repertoires in COVID-19. Study overall: Acute-phase and convalescent COVID-19 samples originated in the United States, Italy and Spain.

Authors' processing steps: For nucleated cells, counts were estimated from reference gene primer amplification. The method was immunoSEQ multiplex PCR; TCRdb's version includes in-frame clones alone and lacks a portion of them. V and J calls plus clone size are reproduced from that table; the DNA served to infer D and trimming. This sample yields about 98,000 clones, of which around 80% are seen a single time; roughly 4% belongs to the top ten. Sequencing was carried out using peripheral blood. The TCR was taken from a man aged 55 to 70 with acute or convalescent COVID-19.

CDR3 sequence: CASSPDRVSSYEQYV. The DNA of the CDR3 is TGTGCCAGCTCACCTGACAGAGTAAGTTCCTACGAGCAGTACGTC. The chain links TRBV18 to TRBJ2-7, with D perhaps TRBD1 (5 bases). Per the germline V gene, CDR1 is KGHSH and CDR2 is LQKENI. The V end lost 3 bases, the J end lost 1 base, and 13 bases lay between the germline ends. This CDR3 has 15 amino acids.